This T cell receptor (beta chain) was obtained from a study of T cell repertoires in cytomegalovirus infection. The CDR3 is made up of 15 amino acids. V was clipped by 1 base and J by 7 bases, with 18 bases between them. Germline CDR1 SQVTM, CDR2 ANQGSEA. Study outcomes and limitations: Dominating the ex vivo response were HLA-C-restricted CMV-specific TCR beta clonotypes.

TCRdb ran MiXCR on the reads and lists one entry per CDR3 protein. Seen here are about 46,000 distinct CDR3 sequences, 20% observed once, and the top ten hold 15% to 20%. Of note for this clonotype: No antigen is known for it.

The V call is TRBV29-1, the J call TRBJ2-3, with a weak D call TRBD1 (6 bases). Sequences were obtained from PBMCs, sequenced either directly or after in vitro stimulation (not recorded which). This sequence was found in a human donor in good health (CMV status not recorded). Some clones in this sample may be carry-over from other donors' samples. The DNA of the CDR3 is TGCAGCGTTGAAGGGGGGCAGCCCTTTTGGTATACGCAGTATTTT. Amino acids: CSVEGGQPFWYTQYF.